The present T cell receptor (beta chain) was sequenced within a study of blood T cell repertoires in COVID-19. Overall study: Sample material is recorded as cDNA or gDNA derived from T cells, B-cell-depleted T cells, or PBMCs.

V dropped 8 bases and J dropped 4 bases, with 17 bases sitting between them. CDR1 and CDR2 (germline): MNHEY, SVGAGI. This CDR3 has 14 amino acids. Under the authors' procedure: Scientists estimated how many nucleated cells there were by amplifying reference gene primers. Sequenced by immunoSEQ multiplex PCR; TCRdb stores in-frame clones only, minus some. For V, J and clone size, that table is used; D and trimming come from the DNA. The sample includes over 200,000 clones, about 85% of them seen just once. Participants' reported clinical history set cohort assignment. This chain links TRBV6-5 with TRBJ1-1; unclear D gene. Sample: PBMCs or T cells enriched from blood (not recorded which). The source of this sequence is a man aged 25 to 40 who had recovered from COVID-19. The CDR3 region has the DNA TGTGCCAGCGGCGCGATAAGGCGCGGCACTGAAGCTTTCTTT. This encodes CASGAIRRGTEAFF.